These 24 T cell receptor beta chains originate from one sample sequenced in a study of cytomegalovirus exposure and HLA in healthy donors. Use of 60 Vbeta and 13 Jbeta primers characterized the PCR. Libraries were prepared by immunoSEQ multiplex PCR; TCRdb keeps only in-frame clonotypes and omits some of them. The sample holds approximately 140,000 clones, 82% seen once. Material for sequencing was PBMCs. These receptors were taken from a man between 18 and 29 years old in good health and CMV-seropositive.

The chain combines TRBV7-2 with TRBJ1-1; unclear D gene. CDR3 length: 16 amino acids. Per germline, CDR1 SGHTA and CDR2 FQGNSA. V gave up 0 bases and J gave up 3 bases, with 14 bases separating them. CDR3 loop: CASSLARGWRDTEAFF. The CDR3 DNA follows: TGTGCCAGCAGCTTAGCGCGAGGATGGCGGGACACTGAAGCTTTCTTT.

The table lists this clone with a few counts. The chain is built from TRBV6-1 and TRBJ2-7, with 7 bases lining up with TRBD2. This CDR3 is built from 14 residues. CDR1 is MNHNS, CDR2 SASEGT, per germline. With V trimmed by 8 bases and J by 0 bases, 7 bases remained unmatched. CDR3 DNA: TGTGCCAGCGCATCGGGCGGGAGCTCCTACGAGCAGTACTTC. This sequence encodes CASASGGSSYEQYF.

V and J are TRBV19 and TRBJ1-1; no reliable D call. This CDR3 comprises 16 residues. Trimming took 7 bases from V and 3 from J, leaving 21 bases between them. Germline V gene sequence: CDR1 LNHDA, CDR2 SQIVND (reference sequence). The CDR3 region is CASTLLGSGSYTEAFF. The DNA of the CDR3 is TGTGCCAGTACCCTGCTCGGGTCGGGGTCCTACACTGAAGCTTTCTTT.

V is TRBV18 and J is TRBJ1-4; TRBD1 matches 8 bases. The junction had 6 bases not matched to a gene; V was cut back by 6 bases and J by 6 bases. CDR1 is KGHSH, CDR2 LQKENI, per germline. There are 14 residues in the CDR3. The CDR3 protein is CASSETGGYEKLFF. In DNA form, the CDR3 reads TGTGCCAGCTCGGAAACAGGGGGTTATGAAAAACTGTTTTTT.

DNA for the CDR3: TGTGCCTGGAGCACAGGATACGAGCAGTACTTC. This gives the protein CAWSTGYEQYF. The gene calls are TRBV30 and TRBJ2-7, with D perhaps TRBD1 (5 bases). CDR3 size: 11 residues. The germline V gene encodes CDR1 GTSNPN and CDR2 SVGIG (reference sequence). Trimming stripped 3 bases from V and 4 bases from J, with 7 bases between.

This clone was seen only a few times. V gene TRBV9 combines with J gene TRBJ1-6, with D possibly being TRBD1 (5 bases). CDR1 and CDR2 (germline): SGDLS, YYNGEE. The CDR3 is 14 amino acids. Deletions cut 4 bases from V and 8 bases from J, with 13 bases between. CDR3 sequence: CASSPGVGYSPLHF. The CDR3 coding sequence is TGTGCCAGCAGCCCGGGGGTAGGGTATTCACCCCTCCACTTT.

The chain couples TRBV30 to TRBJ2-2; D may be TRBD2 (5 bases). This CDR3 has 13 residues. Germline V lookup: CDR1 GTSNPN, CDR2 SVGIG (reference sequence). V was clipped by 3 bases and J by 4 bases, with 9 bases between them. The CDR3 here is CAWRRGSTGELFF. The CDR3 nucleotides are TGTGCCTGGAGACGAGGGTCCACCGGGGAGCTGTTTTTT.

The chain has TRBV11-2 and TRBJ2-5, with 7 bases that match TRBD2. The trim removed 5 bases at V and 1 base at J, leaving 7 bases unmatched. The CDR3 runs to 15 residues. Germline CDR1 and CDR2: SGHAT and FQNNGV. CDR3 region: CASSEGGTVQETQYF. The CDR3 coding sequence is TGTGCCAGCAGCGAGGGAGGGACGGTCCAAGAGACCCAGTACTTC.

J is TRBJ2-3 and V is TRBV5-6; 9 nucleotides line up with TRBD1. Germline CDR1 SGHDT, CDR2 YYEEEE. The CDR3 loop spans 14 amino acids. After removal of 4 bases from V and 4 bases from J, the junction contained 4 bases not matched to a gene. CDR3 DNA: TGTGCCAGCAGCCCCAGGACAGGGGCAGATACGCAGTATTTT. This translates into CASSPRTGADTQYF.

This chain uses TRBV5-1 with TRBJ2-7, with a tentative D call TRBD2 (5 bases). Trimming cost V 6 bases and J 0 bases, with 16 bases left between them. This CDR3 spans 15 amino acids. The germline V gene encodes CDR1 SGHRS and CDR2 YFSETQ. CDR3 loop: CASTPPGKSSYEQYF. The CDR3 coding sequence is TGCGCCAGCACACCGCCCGGGAAGAGCTCCTACGAGCAGTACTTC.

This clone has only a few counts. The chain joins TRBV19 to TRBJ1-2; D perhaps matches TRBD1 (5 bases). The CDR3 sequence is 13 residues long. Deletions cut 6 bases from V and 5 bases from J, with 13 bases between. CDR1 is LNHDA, CDR2 SQIVND, per germline (reference sequence). The CDR3 coding sequence is TGTGCCAGTAGCTACCGGGGGGATTATGGCTACACCTTC. It specifies CASSYRGDYGYTF.

This chain connects TRBV29-1 to TRBJ2-2; possible D gene TRBD1, 6 bases. The CDR3 has 14 residues. Germline CDR1 is SQVTM and CDR2 is ANQGSEA. Trimming took 6 bases from V and 0 from J, leaving 11 bases between them. This CDR3 is CSVRDIANTGELFF. DNA for the CDR3: TGCAGCGTACGGGACATCGCGAACACCGGGGAGCTGTTTTTT.

The rearrangement links TRBV11-3 to TRBJ2-5; D gene uncertain. The CDR3 covers 12 residues. Germline CDR1 and CDR2: SGHNT and YENEEA. Trimming took 0 bases from V and 6 from J, leaving 5 bases between them. In DNA, the CDR3 is TGTGCCAGCAGCTTAGACAGGAAGACCCAGTACTTC. It encodes CASSLDRKTQYF.

The chain carries TRBV10-3 and TRBJ1-3, with 12 positions matching TRBD1. Germline loops: CDR1 ENHRY, CDR2 SYGVKD. The CDR3 is 15 residues long. The junction had 5 bases not matched to a gene; V was cut back by 8 bases and J by 3 bases. The CDR3: CAIRDRGQVGNTIYF. The CDR3 coding sequence is TGTGCCATCCGGGACAGGGGGCAGGTTGGAAACACCATATATTTT.

The rearrangement links TRBV28 to TRBJ2-3, with a tentative D call TRBD1 (6 bases). Trimming cost V 11 bases and J 7 bases, with 13 bases left between them. Germline lookup yields CDR1 MDHEN and CDR2 SYDVKM. The CDR3 extends over 11 amino acids. CDR3 sequence (DNA): TGTGCCTCCCAGGGGCTGAATACGCAGTATTTT. Its translation: CASQGLNTQYF.

The chain couples TRBV4-1 to TRBJ2-5; TRBD1 aligns across 8 bases. V shed 3 bases, J shed 5 bases, and the junction held 11 bases outside the gene matches. The CDR3 spans 16 residues. CDR1 and CDR2 (germline): MGHRA, YSYEKL. The CDR3 nucleotides read TGCGCCAGCAGCCAGATGGAGACAGGGGTCGGGGAGACCCAGTACTTC. It is translated as CASSQMETGVGETQYF.

This sequence joins TRBV6-1 and TRBJ2-1; TRBD1 matches 8 bases. In germline, CDR1 is MNHNS, CDR2 SASEGT. The CDR3 length is 14 residues. Losses at the gene ends were 7 bases for V and 1 base for J; bases not matched to a gene: 3. The CDR3 protein is CASNRQGSYNEQFF. The CDR3 DNA sequence: TGTGCCAGCAACAGACAGGGGTCCTACAATGAGCAGTTCTTC.

J is TRBJ2-7 and V is TRBV20-1; 7 bases map to TRBD2. The germline CDR1 and CDR2 sequences are DFQATT and SNEGSKA (reference sequence). The CDR3 loop spans 11 amino acids. The DNA for the CDR3 is TGCAGATATTTGGGAGGGAACGAGCAGTACTTC. As protein: CRYLGGNEQYF.

The J gene is TRBJ1-1, the V gene TRBV27; weak D call: TRBD1 (6 bases). Trimming removed 4 bases from V and 0 bases from J, with 12 bases in between. The CDR3 consists of 15 residues. CDR1 and CDR2 from the germline V gene are MNHEY and SMNVEV (reference sequence). CDR3 nucleotide sequence: TGTGCCAGCAGTTCACGACAGGACATGAACACTGAAGCTTTCTTT. It is translated as CASSSRQDMNTEAFF.

CDR3 amino acids: CASSVGLGGSTEAFF. The CDR3 DNA is TGTGCCAGCAGTGTAGGGTTGGGGGGGAGCACTGAAGCTTTCTTT. The chain has TRBV2 and TRBJ1-1; TRBD1 might be the D (5 bases). The germline gives CDR1 SNHLY, CDR2 FYNNEI. Trimming left V 4 bases short and J 4 bases short, with 16 bases between. The CDR3 runs 15 residues.

The chain uses TRBV7-9 and TRBJ2-5; D perhaps matches TRBD1 (5 bases). The CDR3 consists of 13 residues. With 4 bases removed from V and 3 bases from J, the gap between germline ends came to 9 bases. Looked up from germline, CDR1 is SEHNR and CDR2 is FQNEAQ (reference sequence). CDR3 DNA sequence: TGTGCCAGCAGCTCCCCACAGGAAGAGACCCAGTACTTC. The encoded protein is CASSSPQEETQYF.

This rearrangement joins TRBV19 to TRBJ2-1; D is perhaps TRBD2 (6 bases). The V end was cut by 7 bases, the J end by 10 bases, with 26 bases between. CDR1 LNHDA and CDR2 SQIVND come from the germline V gene (reference sequence). The CDR3 length is 16 residues. The CDR3 coding sequence is TGTGCCAGTACTTGGGGTGGTAGCGGTGTCTATTCGGAGCAGTTCTTC. Protein: CASTWGGSGVYSEQFF.

The J gene is TRBJ1-2, the V gene TRBV7-9; D gene unclear. The length of the CDR3 is 13 residues. The V end was cut by 5 bases, the J end by 7 bases, with 14 bases between. In germline, CDR1 is SEHNR, CDR2 FQNEAQ (reference sequence). The CDR3 region has the DNA TGTGCCAGCAGCCCTACCGCTGCTAGTGGCTACACCTTC. This codes for CASSPTAASGYTF.

This clone was seen a few times. J is TRBJ2-7 and V is TRBV6-5; D gene uncertain. Germline CDR1 MNHEY, CDR2 SVGAGI. The CDR3 is 15 residues long. The V end lost 5 bases, the J end lost 0 bases, and 14 bases lay between the germline ends. The CDR3 bases are TGTGCCAGCAGTACCGCTCGCGGAAGCTCCTACGAGCAGTACTTC. This codes for CASSTARGSSYEQYF.